Below are 21 T cell receptor beta chains sequenced from a single sample in a study of blood T cells in healthy people across ages. Next came a second PCR, run for about 6 to 11 cycles, which used a sample-barcoded 5' primer along with a J-beta primer mix. MiXCR was run by TCRdb on the 5' RACE reads, yielding one entry per CDR3 protein. The sample includes 850,000 to 1,100,000 distinct CDR3 sequences, roughly two fifths of them seen just once. The sample consisted of blood. The receptors shown here come from a man aged 18-30 years in good health.

This clonotype was detected only a few times. The CDR3 protein is CASSRPSGATYNEQYF. As DNA, the CDR3 is TGTGCCAGCAGCCGCCCGTCGGGGGCTACCTACAATGAGCAGTACTTC. The V call is TRBV6-5, the J call TRBJ2-1; D assignment may be TRBD1 or TRBD2 (6 bases each). The better agreement between TRBJ2-7 and the DNA end casts doubt on the J call. This CDR3 is 16 amino acids long. The germline V gene has CDR1 MNHEY and CDR2 SVGAGI.

This clonotype has only one observation. The chain couples TRBV19 to TRBJ1-3; D remains unclear. The germline V gene has CDR1 LNHDA and CDR2 SQIVND (reference sequence). This CDR3 is built from 15 residues. The V gene lost 6 bases and the J gene lost 0 bases, with 12 bases spanning the gap. Here the CDR3 DNA reads TGTGCCAGTAGACCCAACGGATTCTCTGGAAACACCATATATTTT. The encoded protein is CASRPNGFSGNTIYF.

The V call is TRBV20-1, the J call TRBJ1-4; tentatively, D is TRBD1 (5 bases). This CDR3 spans 17 amino acids. Trimming removed 0 bases at V and 0 bases at J, with 14 bases between. CDR1 DFQATT and CDR2 SNEGSKA come from the germline V gene (reference sequence). The CDR3 DNA is TGCAGTGCTAGAGATAGCGGGACCTCCGCAACTAATGAAAAACTGTTTTTT. Amino acid sequence: CSARDSGTSATNEKLFF.

The J gene is TRBJ1-2, the V gene TRBV2; D gene uncertain. With 7 bases removed from V and 4 bases from J, the gap between germline ends came to 16 bases. CDR3 length equals 14 residues. CDR1 and CDR2 from the germline V gene are SNHLY and FYNNEI. As DNA, the CDR3 is TGTGCCAGCATCGGACCTCCCACGTCCTATGGCTACACCTTC. Translating gives CASIGPPTSYGYTF.

This chain uses TRBV4-3 with TRBJ1-4; D possibly corresponds to TRBD1 (5 bases). This CDR3 comprises 15 residues. Germline V gives CDR1 LGHNA, CDR2 YSLEER. V was clipped by 0 bases and J by 8 bases, with 13 bases between them. The CDR3 sequence is CASSQDRGLQEKLFF. CDR3 coding DNA: TGCGCCAGCAGCCAAGATCGGGGGTTACAGGAAAAACTGTTTTTT.

This clonotype was found a few times. The gene calls are TRBV2 and TRBJ2-1; 9 nucleotides match TRBD2. The CDR3 is made up of 15 amino acids. The V and J ends lost 3 bases and 5 bases, in that order; junction bases with no gene match: 5. Per the germline V gene, CDR1 is SNHLY and CDR2 is FYNNEI. The CDR3 nucleotides read TGTGCCAGCAGTGACGGACTAGCGATCAACAATGAGCAGTTCTTC. Protein sequence: CASSDGLAINNEQFF.

The chain uses TRBV21-1 and TRBJ1-1. TRBV21-1 is a listed pseudogene. This CDR3 region has 15 residues. The CDR3 protein is CASSKAANRVTEAFF. CDR3 DNA: TGTGCCAGCAGCAAGGCGGCGAACCGAGTCACTGAAGCTTTCTTT.

This clonotype was detected a few times. V and J are TRBV7-3 and TRBJ2-3; D call uncertain. The CDR3 is made up of 13 amino acids. The ends were cut back, 5 bases at V and 4 bases at J, with 10 bases in the middle. Germline V gene data show CDR1 as SGHTA and CDR2 as FQGTGA. CDR3 in DNA: TGTGCCAGCAGCCCCCTTTCGGCAGATACGCAGTATTTT. Translated: CASSPLSADTQYF.

About this clonotype itself: A much larger clone is a single base away; this may be a read error. The genes are TRBV24-1 and TRBJ1-5, with D tentatively TRBD1 (6 bases). Trimming stripped 4 bases from V and 3 bases from J, with 12 bases between. Germline V gives CDR1 KGHDR, CDR2 SFDVKD. The CDR3 sequence is 15 residues long. The CDR3 loop is CATSESRDTNQPQHF. The CDR3 nucleotides are TGTGCCACCAGTGAGTCGCGGGACACCAATCAGCCCCAGCATTTT.

The rearrangement joins TRBV6-2 or TRBV6-3 to TRBJ1-2; D possibly corresponds to TRBD1 (5 bases). The CDR3 has 16 residues. V was cut by 4 bases and J by 5 bases, with 20 bases left in between. Germline-derived CDR1 and CDR2 are MNHEY and SVGEGT. The CDR3 DNA follows: TGTGCCAGCAGTTGGGGCGATACAGCGCCGCGATATGGCTACACCTTC. It is translated as CASSWGDTAPRYGYTF.

The chain recombines TRBV2 with TRBJ1-1; D gene unclear. The CDR3 is 13 residues long. From germline, CDR1 is SNHLY and CDR2 FYNNEI. Trimming took 1 base from V and 7 from J, leaving 10 bases between them. For the CDR3, the DNA is TGTGCCAGCAGTGAAGGGAGGGCTAGTGAAGCTTTCTTT. This translates into CASSEGRASEAFF.

The V call is TRBV19, the J call TRBJ1-3; possibly TRBD1 for D (5 bases). CDR3 length: 14 residues. Trimming left V 9 bases short and J 3 bases short, with 15 bases between. The V gene's germline CDR1 is LNHDA and CDR2 SQIVND (reference sequence). In DNA form, the CDR3 reads TGTGCCAGCACGGCGGGGGGATATGGAAACACCATATATTTT. Protein product: CASTAGGYGNTIYF.

This clonotype was counted ten times or more. This chain joins TRBV5-1 and TRBJ1-2; D possibly corresponds to TRBD1 (6 bases). Germline values: CDR1 SGHRS, CDR2 YFSETQ. This CDR3 has 15 residues. The ends were cut back, 0 bases at V and 1 base at J, with 10 bases in the middle. The CDR3 coding sequence is TGCGCCAGCAGCTTGGGGCAGGGGATTAACTATGGCTACACCTTC. Its translation is CASSLGQGINYGYTF.

The V gene is TRBV13, the J gene TRBJ1-3; tentatively, D is TRBD1 (6 bases). The length of the CDR3 is 15 residues. The ends were cut back, 5 bases at V and 2 bases at J, with 13 bases in the middle. The germline V gene has CDR1 PRHDT and CDR2 FYEKMQ (reference sequence). In DNA, the CDR3 is TGTGCCAGCAGCCAAGCACAGGGACCTGGAAACACCATATATTTT. This gives the protein CASSQAQGPGNTIYF. The full variable domain, rest sourced from reference TRBV13 and TRBJ1-3, is AAGVIQSPRHLIKEKRETATLKCYPIPRHDTVYWYQQGPGQDPQFLISFYEKMQSDKGSIPDRFSAQQFSDYHSELNMSSLELGDSALYFCASSQAQGPGNTIYFGEGSWLTVV.

The table lists this clonotype with a few counts. The chain combines TRBV2 with TRBJ1-1; D is perhaps TRBD1 (6 bases). Germline V lookup: CDR1 SNHLY, CDR2 FYNNEI. V was shortened by 4 bases and J by 1 base, with 16 bases between the two germline ends. The CDR3 is made up of 16 amino acids. The CDR3 DNA sequence: TGTGCCAGCAGTGCCACCCGGGGGGCGTCGAACACTGAAGCTTTCTTT. This gives the protein CASSATRGASNTEAFF.

This clonotype came up a few times. This chain uses TRBV13 with TRBJ1-1; 7 nucleotides agree with TRBD1. The length of the CDR3 is 14 residues. Germline loops: CDR1 PRHDT, CDR2 FYEKMQ (reference sequence). The ends lost 5 bases at V and 6 bases at J; junction bases unmatched: 9. The CDR3 spells CASSPWTGDPEAFF. DNA of the CDR3: TGTGCCAGCAGCCCTTGGACAGGTGACCCTGAAGCTTTCTTT. The entire variable domain, with the rest obtained from reference TRBV13 and TRBJ1-1, is as follows: AAGVIQSPRHLIKEKRETATLKCYPIPRHDTVYWYQQGPGQDPQFLISFYEKMQSDKGSIPDRFSAQQFSDYHSELNMSSLELGDSALYFCASSPWTGDPEAFFGQGTRLTVV.

The sample holds a few counts of this clonotype. The chain recombines TRBV5-1 with TRBJ2-3, with 10 nucleotides matching TRBD2. The ends lost 2 bases at V and 4 bases at J; junction bases unmatched: 4. CDR1 and CDR2 (germline): SGHRS, YFSETQ. The CDR3 totals 15 residues. CDR3: CASSLAGGPPDTQYF. CDR3 bases: TGCGCCAGCAGCTTAGCGGGGGGGCCGCCAGATACGCAGTATTTT. Complete variable domain (other parts from reference TRBV5-1 and TRBJ2-3): KAGVTQTPRYLIKTRGQQVTLSCSPISGHRSVSWYQQTPGQGLQFLFEYFSETQRNKGNFPGRFSGRQFSNSRSEMNVSTLELGDSALYLCASSLAGGPPDTQYFGPGTRLTVL.

This clonotype was counted a few times. The chain has TRBV4-1 and TRBJ2-5; D remains unclear. Germline V gene sequence: CDR1 MGHRA, CDR2 YSYEKL. This CDR3 contains 15 residues. V was cut by 3 bases and J by 2 bases, with 13 bases left in between. The CDR3 spells CASSQGRTVQETQYF. The CDR3 DNA reads TGCGCCAGCAGCCAGGGAAGGACGGTGCAAGAGACCCAGTACTTC.

The J gene is TRBJ1-2, the V gene TRBV10-3, with TRBD1 matching over 8 bases. CDR3 length: 14 residues. The V gene end was trimmed by 3 bases and the J gene end by 4 bases; junction bases not matched to a gene: 4. The germline V gene encodes CDR1 ENHRY and CDR2 SYGVKD. The CDR3 DNA reads TGTGCCATCAGTGATCTCCAGGGGGCCTATGGCTACACCTTC. It codes for CAISDLQGAYGYTF.

This clonotype showed up just a few times. V and J are TRBV4-1 and TRBJ1-3; D is uncertain. The CDR3 extends over 15 amino acids. Germline CDR1 MGHRA, CDR2 YSYEKL. Trimming stripped 6 bases from V and 0 bases from J, with 12 bases between. CDR3 in DNA: TGCGCCAGCAGGAAGGACCCCGGCTCTGGAAACACCATATATTTT. This encodes CASRKDPGSGNTIYF.

The chain employs TRBV12-3 or TRBV12-4 and TRBJ2-2; D is possibly TRBD2 (6 bases). Trimming took 4 bases from V and 5 from J, leaving 17 bases between them. The length of the CDR3 is 16 residues. In DNA form, the CDR3 reads TGTGCCAGCAGTTCGACCGGGACTTTAAGGACCGGGGAGCTGTTTTTT. This codes for CASSSTGTLRTGELFF.